This TCR beta chain derives from a study of response to subunit inactivated influenza vaccine (dated by TCRdb to 2017 to 2018). General notes on the study: To follow how T cells responded to a trivalent subunit inactivated influenza vaccine, the researchers relied on deep quantitative profiling of the T cell receptor repertoire.

The V and J ends are trimmed by 4 bases and 7 bases, leaving 15 bases between them. CDR1 and CDR2, looked up from the germline V gene, are LGHNA and YSLEER. The CDR3 goes from the cysteine to the phenylalanine over 14 residues. Only the CDR3 region is kept as DNA, spanning 42 bases read in frame from base 1. Here is what the overall study found, with its caveats: The authors suggested that each seasonal influenza vaccination may recruit only a limited number of new T cells.

Library prep was done by RT-PCR. Sequencing was performed on an Illumina HiSeq 2500. TCRdb reprocessed the public reads (quality trimming at Q25 with fastp, clone calling with MiXCR) and kept in-frame beta chains. For every CDR3 protein sequence, its rows merge into one entry that carries the most common genes and DNA. This sample holds about 580,000 distinct CDR3 sequences; approximately 14% were observed only once. The top ten constitute 11% of the sample. With regard to this clonotype: It has no known antigen specificity. No base-level quality is on record; no much larger clone is a single base apart.

The clonotype comes from a man in his forties or fifties who received an inactivated influenza vaccine. Donor details come from another sample of the same person, matched by shared clones. Sample: PBMCs from blood, taken roughly 13 days after vaccination. Recombination connected TRBV4-3 to TRBJ2-3, with the D gene call left open. The CDR3 region has the sequence CASSLHGQRNTQYF. The sequence in DNA is TGCGCCAGCAGCCTACATGGTCAGAGAAATACGCAGTATTTT.